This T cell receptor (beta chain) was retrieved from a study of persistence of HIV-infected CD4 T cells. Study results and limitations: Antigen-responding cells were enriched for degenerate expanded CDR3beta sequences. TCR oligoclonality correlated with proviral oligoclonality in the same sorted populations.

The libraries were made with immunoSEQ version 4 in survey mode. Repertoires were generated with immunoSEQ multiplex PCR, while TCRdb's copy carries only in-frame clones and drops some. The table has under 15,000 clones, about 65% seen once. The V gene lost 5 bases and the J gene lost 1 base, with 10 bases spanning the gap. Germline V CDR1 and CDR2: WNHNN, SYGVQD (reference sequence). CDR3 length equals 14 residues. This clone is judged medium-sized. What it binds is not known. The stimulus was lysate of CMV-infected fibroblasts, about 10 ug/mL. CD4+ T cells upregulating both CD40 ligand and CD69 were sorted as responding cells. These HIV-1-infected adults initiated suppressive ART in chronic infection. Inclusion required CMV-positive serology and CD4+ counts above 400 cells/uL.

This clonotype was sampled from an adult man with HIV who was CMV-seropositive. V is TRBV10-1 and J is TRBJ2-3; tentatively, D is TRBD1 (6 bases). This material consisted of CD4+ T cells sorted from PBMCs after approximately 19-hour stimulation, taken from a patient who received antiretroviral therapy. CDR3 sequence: CASSRPGGTDTQYF. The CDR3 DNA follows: TGCGCCAGCAGTAGGCCAGGGGGCACAGATACGCAGTATTTT.